The T cell receptor beta chain under discussion was sequenced for a study of blood T cell repertoires in COVID-19. Study at large: COVID-19 samples, acute and convalescent, were from the United States, Italy and Spain. Sources were T cells, B-cell-depleted T cells, or PBMCs; the material itself was cDNA or gDNA.

The germline V and J ends were trimmed by 7 bases and 0 bases, with 17 bases remaining between them. There are 16 residues in the CDR3. Per the germline V gene, CDR1 is KGHDR and CDR2 is SFDVKD. Original analysis: Using reference gene primer amplification, nucleated cell counts were estimated. Clones were read by immunoSEQ multiplex PCR, and TCRdb kept only the in-frame ones, dropping some. That table furnishes V, J and clone size, whereas the DNA furnished D and trimming. The sample carries about 170,000 clones, 88% recorded once. Sequenced material: peripheral blood. The origin of this receptor is a man aged 55-75 years with acute or convalescent COVID-19. The gene calls are TRBV24-1 and TRBJ2-5; D might be TRBD1 (7 bases). CDR3 bases: TGTGCCACCAGCTCAGGGGGGACCGGGCACCAAGAGACCCAGTACTTC. Translation: CATSSGGTGHQETQYF.